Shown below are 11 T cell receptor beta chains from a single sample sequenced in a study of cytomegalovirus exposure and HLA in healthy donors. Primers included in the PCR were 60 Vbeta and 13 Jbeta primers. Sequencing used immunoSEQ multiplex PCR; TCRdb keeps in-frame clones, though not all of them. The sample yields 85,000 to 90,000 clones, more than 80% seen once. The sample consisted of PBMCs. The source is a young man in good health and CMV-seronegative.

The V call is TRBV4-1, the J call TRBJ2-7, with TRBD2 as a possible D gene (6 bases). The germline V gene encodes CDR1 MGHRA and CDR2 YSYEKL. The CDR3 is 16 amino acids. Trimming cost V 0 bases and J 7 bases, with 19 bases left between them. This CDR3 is CASSQEVQEKGGEQYF. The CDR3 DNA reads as TGCGCCAGCAGCCAAGAGGTACAGGAGAAAGGAGGGGAGCAGTACTTC.

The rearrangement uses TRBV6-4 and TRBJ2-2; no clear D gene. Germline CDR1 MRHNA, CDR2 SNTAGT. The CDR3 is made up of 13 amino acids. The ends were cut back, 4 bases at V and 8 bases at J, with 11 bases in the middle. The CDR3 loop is CASSALIAGELFF. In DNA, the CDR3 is TGTGCCAGCAGTGCCCTCATCGCGGGGGAGCTGTTTTTT.

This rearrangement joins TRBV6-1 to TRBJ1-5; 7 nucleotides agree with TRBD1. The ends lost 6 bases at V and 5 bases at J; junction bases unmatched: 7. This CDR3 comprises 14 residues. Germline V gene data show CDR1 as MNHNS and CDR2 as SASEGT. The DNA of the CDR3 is TGTGCCAGCAGGGACCACAGGGGCCATCAGCCCCAGCATTTT. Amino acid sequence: CASRDHRGHQPQHF.

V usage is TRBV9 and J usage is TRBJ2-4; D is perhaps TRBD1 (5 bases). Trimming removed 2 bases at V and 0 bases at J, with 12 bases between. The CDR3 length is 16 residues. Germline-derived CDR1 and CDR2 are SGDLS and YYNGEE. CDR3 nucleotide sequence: TGTGCCAGCAGCGTGGGCGGAGACAGAGCCAAAAACATTCAGTACTTC. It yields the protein CASSVGGDRAKNIQYF.

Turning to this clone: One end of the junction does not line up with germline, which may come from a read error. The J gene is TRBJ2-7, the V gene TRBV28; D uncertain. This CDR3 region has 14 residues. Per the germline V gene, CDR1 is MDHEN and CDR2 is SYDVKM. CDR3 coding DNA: TGTGCCAGCAGTTTATGGCCAAGCCCGGTTATCGAGGACTTC. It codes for CASSLWPSPVIEDF. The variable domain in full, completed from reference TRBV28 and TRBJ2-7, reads DVKVTQSSRYLVKRTGEKVFLECVQDMDHENMFWYRQDPGLGLRLIYFSYDVKMKEKGDIPEGYSVSREKKERFSLILESASTNQTSMYLCASSLWPSPVIEDFGPGTRLTVT.

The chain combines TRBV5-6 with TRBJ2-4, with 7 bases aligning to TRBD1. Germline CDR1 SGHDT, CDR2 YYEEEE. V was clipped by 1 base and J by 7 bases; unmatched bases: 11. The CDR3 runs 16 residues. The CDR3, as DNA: TGTGCCAGCAGCTTGAGCACCAGGGGGTGGGTTAACATTCAGTACTTC. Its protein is CASSLSTRGWVNIQYF.

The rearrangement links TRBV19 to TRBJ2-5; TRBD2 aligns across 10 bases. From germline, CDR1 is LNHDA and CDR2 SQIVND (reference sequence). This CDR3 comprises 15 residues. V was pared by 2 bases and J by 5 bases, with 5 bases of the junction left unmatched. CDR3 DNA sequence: TGTGCCAGTAGTATAACTAGCGGGATCCGTGAGACCCAGTACTTC. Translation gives CASSITSGIRETQYF.

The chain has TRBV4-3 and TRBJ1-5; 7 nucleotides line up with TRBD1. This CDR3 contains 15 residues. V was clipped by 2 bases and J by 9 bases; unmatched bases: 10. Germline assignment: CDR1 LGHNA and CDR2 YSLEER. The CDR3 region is CASSQSTHRGGPQHF. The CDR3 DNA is TGCGCCAGCAGCCAATCGACCCACAGGGGTGGGCCCCAGCATTTT.

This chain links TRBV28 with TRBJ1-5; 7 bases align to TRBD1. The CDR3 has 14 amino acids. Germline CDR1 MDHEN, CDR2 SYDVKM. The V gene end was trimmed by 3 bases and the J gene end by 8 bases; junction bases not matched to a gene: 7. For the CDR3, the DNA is TGTGCCAGCAGTTTTCGGCAGGGGGAAAAGCCCCAGCATTTT. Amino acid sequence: CASSFRQGEKPQHF.

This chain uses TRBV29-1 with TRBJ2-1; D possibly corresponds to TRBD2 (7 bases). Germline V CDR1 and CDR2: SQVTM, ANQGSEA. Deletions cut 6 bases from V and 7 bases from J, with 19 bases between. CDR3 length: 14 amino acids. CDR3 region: CSVRLGGQGNEQFF. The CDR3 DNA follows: TGCAGCGTGCGCCTCGGGGGGCAGGGTAATGAGCAGTTCTTC.

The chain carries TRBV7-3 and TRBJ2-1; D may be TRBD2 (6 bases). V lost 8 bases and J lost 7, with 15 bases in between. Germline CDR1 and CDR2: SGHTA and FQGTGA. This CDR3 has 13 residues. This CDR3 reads CASGTPAGNEQFF. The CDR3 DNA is TGTGCCAGCGGGACTCCGGCCGGGAATGAGCAGTTCTTC. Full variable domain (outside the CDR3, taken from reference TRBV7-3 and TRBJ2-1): GAGVSQTPSNKVTEKGKYVELRCDPISGHTALYWYRQSLGQGPEFLIYFQGTGAADDSGLPNDRFFAVRPEGSVSTLKIQRTERGDSAVYLCASGTPAGNEQFFGPGTRLTVL.